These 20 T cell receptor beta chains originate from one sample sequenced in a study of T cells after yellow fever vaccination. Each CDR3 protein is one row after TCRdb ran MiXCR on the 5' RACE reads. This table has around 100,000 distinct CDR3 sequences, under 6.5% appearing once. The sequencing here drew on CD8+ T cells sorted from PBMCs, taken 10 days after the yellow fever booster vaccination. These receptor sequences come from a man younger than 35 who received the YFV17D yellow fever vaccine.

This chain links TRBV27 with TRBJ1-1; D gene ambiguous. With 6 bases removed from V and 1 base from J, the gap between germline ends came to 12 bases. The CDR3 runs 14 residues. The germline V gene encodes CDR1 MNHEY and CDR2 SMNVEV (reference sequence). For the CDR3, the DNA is TGTGCCAGCAGCCCCGGGTGGTGGAACACTGAAGCTTTCTTT. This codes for CASSPGWWNTEAFF.

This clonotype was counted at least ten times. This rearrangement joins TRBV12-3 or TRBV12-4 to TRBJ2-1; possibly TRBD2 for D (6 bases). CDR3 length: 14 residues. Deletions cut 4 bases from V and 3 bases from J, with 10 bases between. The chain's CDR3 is CASSSGTYYNEQFF. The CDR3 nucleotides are TGTGCCAGCAGTTCGGGGACTTACTACAATGAGCAGTTCTTC.

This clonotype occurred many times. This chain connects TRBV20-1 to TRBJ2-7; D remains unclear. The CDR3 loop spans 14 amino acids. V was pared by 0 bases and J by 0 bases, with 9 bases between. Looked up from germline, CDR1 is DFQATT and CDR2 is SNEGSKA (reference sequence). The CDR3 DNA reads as TGCAGTGCTAGAGATCCCCCTAGCTCCTACGAGCAGTACGTC. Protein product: CSARDPPSSYEQYV.

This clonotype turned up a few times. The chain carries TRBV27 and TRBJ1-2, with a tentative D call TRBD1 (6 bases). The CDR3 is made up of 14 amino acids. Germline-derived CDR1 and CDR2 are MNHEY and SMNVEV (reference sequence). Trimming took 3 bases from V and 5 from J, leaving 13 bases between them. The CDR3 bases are TGTGCCAGCAGTTTCGCGGACAGAGATTATGGCTACACCTTC. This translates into CASSFADRDYGYTF.

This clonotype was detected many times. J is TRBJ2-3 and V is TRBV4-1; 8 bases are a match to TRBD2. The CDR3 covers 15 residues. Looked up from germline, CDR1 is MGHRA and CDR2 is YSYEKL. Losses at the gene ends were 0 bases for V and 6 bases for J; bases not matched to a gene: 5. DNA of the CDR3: TGCGCCAGCAGCCAAGACGGGGGGGATTGGGATACGCAGTATTTT. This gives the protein CASSQDGGDWDTQYF.

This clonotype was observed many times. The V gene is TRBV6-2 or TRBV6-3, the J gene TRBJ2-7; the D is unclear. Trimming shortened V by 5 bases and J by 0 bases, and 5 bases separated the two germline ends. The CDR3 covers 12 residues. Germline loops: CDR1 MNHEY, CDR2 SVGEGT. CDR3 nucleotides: TGTGCCAGCAGTAGGAGCTCCTACGAGCAGTACGTC. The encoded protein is CASSRSSYEQYV.

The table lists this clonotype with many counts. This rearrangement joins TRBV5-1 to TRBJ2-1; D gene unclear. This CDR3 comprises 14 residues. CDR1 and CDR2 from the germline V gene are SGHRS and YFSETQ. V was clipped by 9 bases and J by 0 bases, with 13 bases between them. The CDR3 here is CAISHPNSYNEQFF. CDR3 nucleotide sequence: TGCGCCATCTCGCACCCGAACTCCTACAATGAGCAGTTCTTC.

CDR3 coding DNA: TGCAGTGGGGCAGGGGGGCCTTCCAGCGGCTACACCTTC. This gives the protein CSGAGGPSSGYTF. The J gene is TRBJ1-2, the V gene TRBV29-1, with 7 bases fitting TRBD1. Germline V lookup: CDR1 SQVTM, CDR2 ANQGSEA. The CDR3 spans 13 residues.

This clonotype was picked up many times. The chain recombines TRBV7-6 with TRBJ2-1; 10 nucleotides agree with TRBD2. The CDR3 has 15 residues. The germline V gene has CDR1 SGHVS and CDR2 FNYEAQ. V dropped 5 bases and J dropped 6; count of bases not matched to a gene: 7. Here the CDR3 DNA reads TGTGCCAGCAGCAGTGAAGCGGGGGGGATCAATGAGCAGTTCTTC. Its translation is CASSSEAGGINEQFF.

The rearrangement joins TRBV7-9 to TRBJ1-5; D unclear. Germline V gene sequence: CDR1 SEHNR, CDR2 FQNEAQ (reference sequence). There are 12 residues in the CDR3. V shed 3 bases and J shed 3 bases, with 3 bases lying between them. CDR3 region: CASSFPNQPQHF. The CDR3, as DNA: TGTGCCAGCAGCTTCCCCAATCAGCCCCAGCATTTT. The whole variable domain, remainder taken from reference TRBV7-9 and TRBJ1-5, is DTGVSQNPRHKITKRGQNVTFRCDPISEHNRLYWYRQTLGQGPEFLTYFQNEAQLEKSRLLSDRFSAERPKGSFSTLEIQRTEQGDSAMYLCASSFPNQPQHFGDGTRLSIL.

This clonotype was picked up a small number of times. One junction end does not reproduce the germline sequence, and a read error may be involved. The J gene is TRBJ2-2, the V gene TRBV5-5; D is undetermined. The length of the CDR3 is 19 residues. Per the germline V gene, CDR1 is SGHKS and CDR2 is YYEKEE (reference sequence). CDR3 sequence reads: CASSFSTADNIPNTGELFF. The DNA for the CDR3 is TGTGCCAGCAGCTTTTCCACAGCCGATAACATCCCGAACACCGGTGAGCTGTTTTTT.

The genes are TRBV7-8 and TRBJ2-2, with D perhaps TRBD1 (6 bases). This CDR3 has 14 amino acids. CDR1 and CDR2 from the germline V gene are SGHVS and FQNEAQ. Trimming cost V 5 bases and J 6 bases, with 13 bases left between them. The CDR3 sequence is CASSQQGRAGELFF. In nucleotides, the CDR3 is TGTGCCAGCAGCCAACAGGGTCGGGCCGGGGAGCTGTTTTTT.

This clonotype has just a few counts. The CDR3 here is CASSLSRLGREEEKLFF. In nucleotides, the CDR3 is TGCGCCAGCAGCCTCTCCAGGTTGGGCAGGGAGGAGGAAAAACTGTTTTTT. The chain combines TRBV4-3 with TRBJ1-4; D is possibly TRBD1 (5 bases). Germline assignment: CDR1 LGHNA and CDR2 YSLEER. V lost 4 bases and J lost 8, with 23 bases in between. This CDR3 is 17 amino acids long.

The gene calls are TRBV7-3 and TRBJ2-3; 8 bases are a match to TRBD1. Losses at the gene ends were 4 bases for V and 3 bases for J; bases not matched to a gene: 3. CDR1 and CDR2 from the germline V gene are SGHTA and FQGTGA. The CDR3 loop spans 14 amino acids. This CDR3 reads CASSWGTGTDTQYF. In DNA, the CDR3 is TGTGCCAGCAGCTGGGGGACAGGAACAGATACGCAGTATTTT.

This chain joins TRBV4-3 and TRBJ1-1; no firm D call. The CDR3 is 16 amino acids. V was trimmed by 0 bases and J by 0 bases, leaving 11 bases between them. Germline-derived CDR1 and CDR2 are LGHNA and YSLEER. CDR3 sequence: CASSQDRGVLNTEAFF. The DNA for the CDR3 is TGCGCCAGCAGCCAAGATCGCGGGGTCCTGAACACTGAAGCTTTCTTT.

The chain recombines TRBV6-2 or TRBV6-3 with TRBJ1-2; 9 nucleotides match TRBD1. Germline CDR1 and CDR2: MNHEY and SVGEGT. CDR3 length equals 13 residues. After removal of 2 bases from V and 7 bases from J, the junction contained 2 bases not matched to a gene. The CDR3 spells CASSYGTGFGYTF. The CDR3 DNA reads TGTGCCAGCAGTTACGGGACAGGGTTTGGCTACACCTTC.

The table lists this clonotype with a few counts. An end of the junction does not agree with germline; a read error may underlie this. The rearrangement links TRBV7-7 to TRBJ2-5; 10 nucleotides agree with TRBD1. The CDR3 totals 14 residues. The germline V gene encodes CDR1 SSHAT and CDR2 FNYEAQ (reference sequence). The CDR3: CASSLWTGGETQYF. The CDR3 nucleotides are TGTGCTAGCAGCTTGTGGACAGGGGGAGAGACCCAGTACTTC.

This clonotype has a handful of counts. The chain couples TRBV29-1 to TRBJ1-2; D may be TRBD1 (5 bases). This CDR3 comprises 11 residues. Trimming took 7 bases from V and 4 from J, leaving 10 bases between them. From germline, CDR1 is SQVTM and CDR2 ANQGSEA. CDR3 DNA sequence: TGCAGCGGCCGGGACCGCTATGGCTACACCTTC. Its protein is CSGRDRYGYTF.

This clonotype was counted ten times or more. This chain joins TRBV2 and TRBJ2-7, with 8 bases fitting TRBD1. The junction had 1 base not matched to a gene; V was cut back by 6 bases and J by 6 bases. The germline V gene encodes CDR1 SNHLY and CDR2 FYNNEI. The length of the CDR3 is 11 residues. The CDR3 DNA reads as TGTGCCAGCAGGACAGGGGCCGAGCAGTACGTC. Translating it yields CASRTGAEQYV.

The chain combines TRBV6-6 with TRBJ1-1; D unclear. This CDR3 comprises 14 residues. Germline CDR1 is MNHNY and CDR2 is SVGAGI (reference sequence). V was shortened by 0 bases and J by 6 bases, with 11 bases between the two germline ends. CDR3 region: CASSYSGVRAEAFF. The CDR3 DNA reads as TGTGCCAGCAGTTACTCCGGGGTTAGGGCTGAAGCTTTCTTT.